This is a list of T cell receptor beta chains from one sample in a study of cytomegalovirus exposure and HLA in healthy donors. Some clones are missing from TCRdb's copy, which holds only in-frame ones; the method was immunoSEQ multiplex PCR. Here the sample spans about 160,000 clones, approximately 70% being singletons. The sequenced material came from PBMCs. These receptors all come from a man between 18 and 35 years old in good health and CMV-seropositive. CDR3s include the opening cysteine and the closing phenylalanine or tryptophan. A D gene is named only where the DNA matches it firmly. Some rows have no size entry. The others give once, few or many, or a class for an expanded clone.

j_call clone_size v_call d_call cdr3_aa cdr3_nt
TRBJ2-5 few TRBV5-1 TRBD2 CASRSTSGGLETQYF TGCGCCAGCAGATCGACTAGCGGGGGGTTGGAGACCCAGTACTTC
TRBJ1-5 - TRBV27 - CASSLFRTDNQPQHF TGTGCCAGCAGTTTATTTAGGACAGACAATCAGCCCCAGCATTTT
TRBJ1-2 - TRBV9 TRBD1 CASSPGPEPGTGGGYGYTF TGTGCCAGCAGCCCAGGGCCGGAGCCCGGGACAGGGGGCGGCTATGGCTACACCTTC
TRBJ1-3 - TRBV6-6 - CASIFYEGPGNTIYF TGTGCCAGCATATTTTACGAGGGTCCTGGAAACACCATATATTTT
TRBJ2-2 few TRBV19 TRBD1 CASSPRQGAGELFF TGTGCCAGTAGCCCCAGACAGGGCGCCGGGGAGCTGTTTTTT
TRBJ1-1 few TRBV19 - CASSTEKSVGESAFF TGTGCCAGTAGTACTGAAAAATCCGTGGGAGAGTCGGCTTTCTTT
TRBJ2-5 - TRBV7-8 TRBD1 CASSRDRQETQYF TGTGCCAGCAGCCGGGACAGACAAGAGACCCAGTACTTC
TRBJ2-1 - TRBV19 TRBD2 CASSKTSGRGNEQFF TGTGCCAGTAGCAAAACTAGCGGGAGAGGAAATGAGCAGTTCTTC
TRBJ1-5 - TRBV6-1 TRBD1 CASEQGYGNQPQHF TGTGCCAGTGAACAGGGGTATGGCAATCAGCCCCAGCATTTT
TRBJ2-3 once TRBV5-6 - CASSLAPGRADTQYF TGTGCCAGCAGCTTGGCTCCAGGGCGAGCAGATACGCAGTATTTT
TRBJ1-3 - TRBV6-4 - CADWPSGNTIYF TGTGCCGATTGGCCATCTGGAAACACCATATATTTT
TRBJ2-6 - TRBV5-6 TRBD1 CASSLGDRGVVGANVLTF TGTGCCAGCAGCTTGGGCGACAGGGGGGTTGTTGGGGCCAACGTCCTGACTTTC
TRBJ2-1 - TRBV9 - CASSEEVSSYNEQFF TGTGCCAGCAGCGAAGAAGTGAGCTCCTACAATGAGCAGTTCTTC
TRBJ1-1 - TRBV30 TRBD1 CACQVFRDRGMGTEAFF TGTGCCTGCCAGGTTTTCCGGGACAGGGGAATGGGCACTGAAGCTTTCTTT
TRBJ1-3 - TRBV6-1 TRBD1 CASRIGGTGNTIYF TGTGCCAGCAGAATAGGGGGCACTGGAAACACCATATATTTT
TRBJ1-1 - TRBV7-8 - CASSQGVGITEAFF TGTGCCAGCAGCCAAGGGGTAGGCATCACTGAAGCTTTCTTT
TRBJ1-1 - TRBV2 - CAIRERTEAFF TGTGCCATCAGGGAGCGCACTGAAGCTTTCTTT
TRBJ2-3 - TRBV7-6 TRBD2 CASSPSAGASDTQYF TGTGCCAGCAGCCCCTCAGCGGGAGCGTCAGATACGCAGTATTTT
TRBJ1-5 - TRBV7-2 - CASSLYVQGNQPQHF TGTGCCAGCAGCTTATATGTACAGGGTAATCAGCCCCAGCATTTT
TRBJ2-3 once TRBV6-1 TRBD1 CASTTDRGDRDTQYF TGTGCCAGTACCACCGACAGGGGGGACAGAGATACGCAGTATTTT
TRBJ1-2 once TRBV30 TRBD1 CAWSPPDRINYGYTF TGTGCCTGGAGTCCCCCGGACAGGATTAACTATGGCTACACCTTC
TRBJ2-5 - TRBV6-1 - CASSEFRGLTQYF TGTGCCAGCAGTGAGTTCCGCGGACTGACCCAGTACTTC
TRBJ2-2 - TRBV21-1 - CASSLEGAMDFVDGRDGELFF TGTGCCAGCAGTCTGGAGGGGGCCATGGATTTTGTGGACGGGAGGGACGGGGAGCTGTTTTTT
TRBJ2-3 - TRBV6-4 - CASSDAPGHTDTQYF TGTGCCAGCAGTGACGCTCCGGGACACACAGATACGCAGTATTTT
TRBJ2-6 - TRBV7-9 - CASSLSSSGANVLTF TGTGCCAGCAGCTTAAGCTCCTCTGGGGCCAACGTCCTGACTTTC
TRBJ2-3 once TRBV5-1 TRBD2 CASSSSGRADTQYF TGCGCCAGCAGCTCTAGCGGGAGGGCGGATACGCAGTATTTT
TRBJ2-2 - TRBV9 TRBD1 CASSALTGAGELFF TGTGCCAGCAGCGCCCTGACAGGGGCCGGGGAGCTGTTTTTT
TRBJ2-3 - TRBV6-4 - CASSDSSSRGTQYF TGTGCCAGCAGTGACTCGTCTTCCAGGGGTACGCAGTATTTT
TRBJ1-2 - TRBV6-5 - CASSSGARAGNGYTF TGTGCCAGCAGTTCTGGGGCCAGGGCGGGGAATGGCTACACCTTC
TRBJ2-3 - TRBV28 - CASSTGRRARTDTQYF TGTGCCAGCAGTACTGGGCGGAGGGCAAGGACAGATACGCAGTATTTT
TRBJ2-1 - TRBV6-5 - CASRRLDNEQFF TGTGCCAGCAGGCGACTAGACAATGAGCAGTTCTTC
TRBJ2-5 - TRBV15 - CATSRDPQPQETQYF TGTGCCACCAGCAGAGATCCACAGCCGCAAGAGACCCAGTACTTC
TRBJ1-1 - TRBV19 TRBD1 CASRRQGDTEAFF TGTGCCAGTAGGCGACAGGGAGACACTGAAGCTTTCTTT
TRBJ2-2 - TRBV18 - CASSDSAVNTGELFF TGTGCCAGCTCAGACAGTGCAGTCAACACCGGGGAGCTGTTTTTT
TRBJ1-2 - TRBV6-6 - CASTKDNVYGYTF TGTGCCAGCACCAAGGACAACGTCTATGGCTACACCTTC
TRBJ1-1 - TRBV15 - CATSRDQARGAFF TGTGCCACCAGCAGAGATCAAGCCCGGGGGGCTTTCTTT
TRBJ1-2 few TRBV5-1 TRBD1 CASSLEQGAAYGYTF TGCGCCAGCAGCTTGGAGCAGGGGGCCGCCTATGGCTACACCTTC
TRBJ2-1 - TRBV11-2 TRBD2 CASSQDVPSGRGYEQFF TGTGCCAGCAGCCAAGACGTCCCTAGCGGGAGGGGCTATGAGCAGTTCTTC
TRBJ1-5 - TRBV5-6 TRBD1 CASSLRTGEIQPQHF TGTGCCAGCAGCTTGAGGACAGGGGAGATTCAGCCCCAGCATTTT
TRBJ1-2 - TRBV7-8 - CASSFGEGDGGYTF TGTGCCAGCAGCTTTGGGGAGGGGGACGGTGGCTACACCTTC
TRBJ2-5 once TRBV7-9 - CASSLAARGSETQYF TGTGCCAGCAGCTTAGCAGCGCGGGGATCGGAGACCCAGTACTTC
TRBJ2-5 few TRBV14 - CASSPLLLASRETQYF TGTGCCAGCAGCCCTCTACTCCTCGCTAGCAGGGAGACCCAGTACTTC
TRBJ1-1 - TRBV28 - CASSFEVGAIPNTEAFF TGTGCCAGCAGTTTTGAAGTGGGAGCTATCCCTAACACTGAAGCTTTCTTT
TRBJ2-3 - TRBV13 TRBD1 CASSYWGDRGEGDTQYF TGTGCCAGCAGCTATTGGGGGGACAGGGGCGAGGGAGATACGCAGTATTTT
TRBJ1-1 - TRBV6-5 - CASSYEGDTEAFF TGTGCCAGCAGTTATGAAGGGGACACTGAAGCTTTCTTT
TRBJ2-1 - TRBV4-1 TRBD2 CASSQADSGPAYNEQFF TGCGCCAGCAGCCAAGCAGATAGCGGGCCCGCCTACAATGAGCAGTTCTTC
TRBJ1-2 - TRBV14 TRBD1 CASSRDRVGYTF TGTGCCAGCAGCCGTGACAGGGTTGGCTACACCTTC
TRBJ2-1 - TRBV5-4 - CASSLVQSYNEQFF TGTGCCAGCAGCTTGGTACAGTCCTACAATGAGCAGTTCTTC
TRBJ2-5 few TRBV7-9 TRBD1 CASTGQGLALTETQYF TGTGCCAGCACGGGACAGGGTCTGGCTCTCACGGAGACCCAGTACTTC
TRBJ2-2 - TRBV27 TRBD2 CASSFKYGTRGAGELFF TGTGCCAGCAGTTTCAAATACGGGACTAGAGGGGCCGGGGAGCTGTTTTTT
TRBJ1-2 once TRBV29-1 TRBD1 CSVVGWGQGDLYGYTF TGCAGCGTTGTAGGATGGGGACAGGGTGATCTCTATGGCTACACCTTC
TRBJ2-1 few TRBV19 - CASSIGGESYNEQFF TGTGCCAGTAGTATAGGTGGAGAAAGCTACAATGAGCAGTTCTTC
TRBJ2-6 - TRBV11-3 TRBD1 CASSHSGQGKYGANVLTF TGTGCCAGCAGTCACTCGGGACAGGGAAAGTATGGGGCCAACGTCCTGACTTTC
TRBJ1-5 - TRBV28 TRBD1 CASSFREGAGGQPQHF TGTGCCAGCAGTTTTCGGGAGGGGGCGGGGGGTCAGCCCCAGCATTTT
TRBJ2-3 - TRBV30 TRBD2 CAWIPRGAQYF TGTGCCTGGATTCCCCGGGGGGCGCAGTATTTT